The clone carrying this TCR beta chain was detected only a few times. The record originates from a study of beta chain features in type 1 diabetes. Study information: The patient and healthy donor groups were comparable for age, gender and cell yields.

The authors reverse transcribed all of the isolated RNA, so sequencing captured expressed TCRB transcripts. Libraries were prepared by immunoSEQ multiplex PCR; TCRdb keeps only in-frame clonotypes and omits some of them. Here the sample spans about 150,000 clones, under 9.5% being singletons. Sequencing was performed on central memory CD4+ T cells from blood. The TCR comes from a young man in good health.

The CDR3 nucleotides read TGTGCCAGCTCACCTCAACGTACTAGCGTGCAAGAGACCCAGTACTTC. Translation gives CASSPQRTSVQETQYF. The chain joins TRBV18 to TRBJ2-5; 7 bases match TRBD2. Germline V lookup: CDR1 KGHSH, CDR2 LQKENI. Unmatched junction bases numbered 9, after V lost 3 bases and J lost 2 bases. The CDR3 has 16 residues. Combining the CDR3 with reference TRBV18 and TRBJ2-5 gives the whole variable domain NAGVMQNPRHLVRRRGQEARLRCSPMKGHSHVYWYRQLPEEGLKFMVYLQKENIIDESGMPKERFSAEFPKEGPSILRIQQVVRGDSAAYFCASSPQRTSVQETQYFGPGTRLLVL.